One and the same sample provided the 24 T cell receptor beta chains below, sequenced in a study of control samples from healthy donors and cancer patients. This table comes from immunoSEQ multiplex PCR, and its TCRdb copy is limited to in-frame clones, with some not included. The sample contains more than 95,000 clones, approximately 83% of which appear only once. The sample was blood. These receptors came from a woman between 50 and 59 years old in good health.

V usage is TRBV5-8 and J usage is TRBJ2-1; tentatively, D is TRBD1 or TRBD2 (5 bases each). The CDR3 consists of 15 residues. The germline V and J ends were trimmed by 0 bases and 5 bases, with 12 bases remaining between them. Germline V gene data show CDR1 as SGHTS and CDR2 as YDEGEE. The CDR3 region is CASSLGGRDNNEQFF. CDR3 coding DNA: TGTGCCAGCAGCTTGGGGGGGAGAGACAACAATGAGCAGTTCTTC.

The chain joins TRBV21-1 to TRBJ2-4. TRBV21-1 is recorded as a pseudogene. This CDR3 region has 14 residues. The CDR3 nucleotides are TGTGCCTTCCAGGGGGGGTTAGTCAAAAACATTCAGTACTTC. This encodes CAFQGGLVKNIQYF.

V and J are TRBV28 and TRBJ1-1; 8 bases match TRBD1. V lost 5 bases to trimming and J lost 6 bases; unmatched junction nucleotides: 11. CDR3 length: 15 amino acids. CDR1 and CDR2 from the germline V gene are MDHEN and SYDVKM. CDR3 sequence (DNA): TGTGCCAGCAGTCCCAGGACAGGGCTTTGGTCTGAAGCTTTCTTT. Residues: CASSPRTGLWSEAFF.

This clone has more than one count but fewer than ten. The genes are TRBV5-5 and TRBJ2-7; tentative D call: TRBD1 (7 bases). CDR1 and CDR2 (germline): SGHKS, YYEKEE (reference sequence). The V and J ends lost 3 bases and 0 bases respectively, with 10 bases between them. The CDR3 extends over 14 amino acids. DNA for the CDR3: TGTGCCAGCAGCTACCAGGGGGGCTCCTACGAGCAGTACTTC. This sequence encodes CASSYQGGSYEQYF.

This clone has a single count. The V gene is TRBV19, the J gene TRBJ1-2, with D maybe TRBD1 (5 bases). The V gene lost 5 bases and the J gene lost 4 bases, with 26 bases spanning the gap. The CDR3 has 18 residues. CDR1 is LNHDA and CDR2 is SQIVND in the germline V gene (reference sequence). The CDR3, as DNA: TGTGCCAGTAGTCTTACCTCCGGGACGGAACTGAAAATCTATGGCTACACCTTC. Translated: CASSLTSGTELKIYGYTF.

The gene calls are TRBV7-2 and TRBJ1-1; perhaps TRBD1 as D (5 bases). V lost 2 bases and J lost 4, with 20 bases in between. CDR1 and CDR2 from the germline V gene are SGHTA and FQGNSA. There are 17 residues in the CDR3. The CDR3 reads CASSLFSGLVIVTEAFF. Here the CDR3 DNA reads TGTGCCAGCAGCTTATTTTCAGGGCTTGTGATCGTCACTGAAGCTTTCTTT.

The CDR3 DNA is TGTGCCAGTAATGGACAGGGCCCTAATTCACCCCTCCACTTT. Translating it yields CASNGQGPNSPLHF. The V and J genes are TRBV19 and TRBJ1-6, with 8 nucleotides matching TRBD1. V shed 7 bases, J shed 6 bases, and the junction held 5 bases outside the gene matches. CDR1 is LNHDA, CDR2 SQIVND, per germline (reference sequence). This CDR3 spans 14 amino acids.

This clone has only a few counts. This chain connects TRBV13 to TRBJ2-7; 7 bases map to TRBD2. Per germline, CDR1 PRHDT and CDR2 FYEKMQ (reference sequence). The CDR3 length is 17 residues. V lost 0 bases, J lost 3 bases, and 11 bases stayed unmatched. Here the CDR3 DNA reads TGTGCCAGCAGCTTAGGGTACGCTAGCGGTGATAACTACGAGCAGTACTTC. Translating gives CASSLGYASGDNYEQYF.

V is TRBV5-4 and J is TRBJ1-6; 8 bases agree with TRBD1. The CDR3 runs to 15 residues. Germline CDR1 reads SGHNT; CDR2 reads YYREEE (reference sequence). Germline trimming cut 10 bases from V and 4 bases from J; bases unmatched to any gene: 10. CDR3 sequence (DNA): TGTGCCGGATCAGACAGGGGAGGTTATAATTCACCCCTCCACTTT. This sequence encodes CAGSDRGGYNSPLHF.

The gene calls are TRBV5-1 and TRBJ2-7; D is perhaps TRBD1 (6 bases). V was cut by 4 bases and J by 2 bases, with 13 bases left in between. Germline-derived CDR1 and CDR2 are SGHRS and YFSETQ. CDR3 size: 14 residues. The CDR3 protein is CASSIGQLTYEQYF. CDR3 bases: TGCGCCAGCAGCATAGGACAGTTGACCTACGAGCAGTACTTC.

CDR3 in amino acids: CASKDLLPTDTQYF. In DNA form, the CDR3 reads TGTGCCAGCAAGGACCTCCTGCCCACAGATACGCAGTATTTT. The chain carries TRBV2 and TRBJ2-3; no definite D call. CDR1 is SNHLY, CDR2 FYNNEI, per germline. This CDR3 has 14 residues. Trimming left V 7 bases short and J 2 bases short, with 13 bases between. The variable domain in full, completed from reference TRBV2 and TRBJ2-3, reads EPEVTQTPSHQVTQMGQEVILRCVPISNHLYFYWYRQILGQKVEFLVSFYNNEISEKSEIFDDQFSVERPDGSNFTLKIRSTKLEDSAMYFCASKDLLPTDTQYFGPGTRLTVL.

J is TRBJ2-1 and V is TRBV15; 11 bases line up with TRBD1. V shed 4 bases, J shed 8 bases, and the junction held 7 bases outside the gene matches. This CDR3 comprises 15 residues. Germline values: CDR1 LNHNV, CDR2 YYDKDF (reference sequence). As DNA, the CDR3 is TGTGCCACCAGCACGGGACAGGGGGGAGGCGATGAGCAGTTCTTC. Amino acids: CATSTGQGGGDEQFF. The variable domain in full, completed from reference TRBV15 and TRBJ2-1, reads DAMVIQNPRYQVTQFGKPVTLSCSQTLNHNVMYWYQQKSSQAPKLLFHYYDKDFNNEADTPDNFQSRRPNTSFCFLDIRSPGLGDTAMYLCATSTGQGGGDEQFFGPGTRLTVL.

In this sample, this clone turned up once. V gene TRBV4-2 combines with J gene TRBJ1-1, with D unclear. Trimming took off 0 bases at V and 1 base at J, with 9 bases between the two ends. The CDR3 loop spans 15 amino acids. Germline CDR1 reads LGHNA; CDR2 reads YNFKEQ. The CDR3 DNA sequence: TGTGCCAGCAGCCAAGATGAGGCTTCGAACACTGAAGCTTTCTTT. Translated: CASSQDEASNTEAFF.

The chain is built from TRBV6-6 and TRBJ1-2, with a weak D call TRBD1 (5 bases). V lost 6 bases, J lost 8 bases, and 16 bases lay in between. CDR1 and CDR2 from the germline V gene are MNHNY and SVGAGI (reference sequence). This CDR3 is built from 13 residues. Written as DNA, the CDR3 is TGTGCCAGCAGACGGGACCAAGCAGGAGGCTACACCTTC. Translating gives CASRRDQAGGYTF.

This clone showed up just a few times. The gene calls are TRBV14 and TRBJ1-2; D call uncertain. The CDR3 sequence is 13 residues long. V was cut by 0 bases and J by 4 bases, with 6 bases left in between. Germline assignment: CDR1 SGHDN and CDR2 FVKESK. The CDR3 region is CASSQDYSYGYTF. The CDR3 DNA sequence: TGTGCCAGCAGCCAAGATTACAGCTATGGCTACACCTTC.

A remark on this clone: A much larger clone differs by one base, so this may be a read error. CDR3 nucleotide sequence: TGTGCCAGCAGCTTAGACCAAGAGACCCAGTACTTC. Amino acids: CASSLDQETQYF. V is TRBV11-1 and J is TRBJ2-5; D not certain. The CDR3 contains 12 residues. The V gene lost 1 base and the J gene lost 0 bases, with 0 bases spanning the gap. Germline CDR1 reads SGHAT; CDR2 reads FQDESV (reference sequence). The full variable domain, with the rest looked up from reference TRBV11-1 and TRBJ2-5, is EAEVAQSPRYKITEKSQAVAFWCDPISGHATLYWYRQILGQGPELLVQFQDESVVDDSQLPKDRFSAERLKGVDSTLKIQPAELGDSAMYLCASSLDQETQYFGPGTRLLVL.

The chain has TRBV5-6 and TRBJ1-1; D is unclear. Germline CDR1 reads SGHDT; CDR2 reads YYEEEE. Trimming removed 4 bases at V and 3 bases at J, with 10 bases between. The CDR3 contains 13 residues. CDR3 in amino acids: CASSLIQDTEAFF. The CDR3 bases are TGTGCCAGCAGCCTCATCCAGGACACTGAAGCTTTCTTT.

The rearrangement links TRBV27 to TRBJ2-5; 7 bases line up with TRBD1. The V gene end was trimmed by 6 bases and the J gene end by 5 bases; junction bases not matched to a gene: 12. The CDR3 consists of 15 residues. Germline V gene lookup returns CDR1 MNHEY and CDR2 SMNVEV (reference sequence). Here the CDR3 DNA reads TGTGCCAGCAGACCAAGACAGGGTCTTTTGGAGACCCAGTACTTC. This translates into CASRPRQGLLETQYF.

As concerns this clone: A much larger clone differs by one base, so this may be a read error. Other DNA sequences from this sample encode an identical CDR3 as well. The chain links TRBV5-4 to TRBJ1-2; D gene unclear. V lost 0 bases and J 2 bases, leaving 5 bases between the germline ends. Germline V lookup: CDR1 SGHNT, CDR2 YYREEE (reference sequence). The CDR3 is 13 residues long. The DNA of the CDR3 is TGTGCCAGCAGCTTGGACAGCAACTATGGCTACACCTTC. It encodes CASSLDSNYGYTF. Full variable domain (outside the CDR3, taken from reference TRBV5-4 and TRBJ1-2): ETGVTQSPTHLIKTRGQQVTLRCSSQSGHNTVSWYQQALGQGPQFIFQYYREEENGRGNFPPRFSGLQFPNYSSELNVNALELDDSALYLCASSLDSNYGYTFGSGTRLTVV.

The chain joins TRBV9 to TRBJ2-3; no firm D call. The V gene lost 4 bases and the J gene lost 0 bases, with 6 bases spanning the gap. This CDR3 is 13 amino acids long. Per the germline V gene, CDR1 is SGDLS and CDR2 is YYNGEE. The CDR3 protein is CASSPPSTDTQYF. The CDR3 DNA reads as TGTGCCAGCAGCCCCCCCAGCACAGATACGCAGTATTTT.

The chain employs TRBV6-2 or TRBV6-3 and TRBJ2-7; D remains ambiguous. V was cut by 6 bases and J by 1 base, with 10 bases left in between. Germline V gene lookup returns CDR1 MNHEY and CDR2 SVGEGT. This CDR3 spans 13 amino acids. CDR3 nucleotide sequence: TGTGCCAGCAGCCTGGGTCGGTCCTACGAGCAGTACTTC. As protein: CASSLGRSYEQYF.

The genes are TRBV15 and TRBJ1-2; perhaps TRBD1 as D (5 bases). Per germline, CDR1 LNHNV and CDR2 YYDKDF (reference sequence). CDR3 length: 14 residues. V lost 3 bases to trimming and J lost 0 bases, with 8 bases between them. CDR3 residues: CATSSAGSNYGYTF. CDR3 DNA sequence: TGTGCCACCAGCAGCGCAGGGTCTAACTATGGCTACACCTTC.

The chain links TRBV19 to TRBJ1-4; 8 nucleotides line up with TRBD1. Unmatched junction bases numbered 7, after V lost 4 bases and J lost 3 bases. The germline V gene encodes CDR1 LNHDA and CDR2 SQIVND (reference sequence). This CDR3 spans 16 amino acids. The CDR3 loop is CASSSLGTGPNEKLFF. In DNA form, the CDR3 reads TGTGCCAGTAGTAGCCTAGGGACAGGTCCTAATGAAAAACTGTTTTTT.

The chain carries TRBV5-6 and TRBJ2-2; D remains ambiguous. Germline V gene sequence: CDR1 SGHDT, CDR2 YYEEEE. There are 16 residues in the CDR3. Trimming shortened V by 1 base and J by 6 bases, and 16 bases separated the two germline ends. The CDR3 loop reads CASSLSLDNRAGELFF. DNA for the CDR3: TGTGCCAGCAGCTTGTCGCTAGATAATCGTGCCGGGGAGCTGTTTTTT. The full variable domain, its missing parts supplied by reference TRBV5-6 and TRBJ2-2, is DAGVTQSPTHLIKTRGQQVTLRCSPKSGHDTVSWYQQALGQGPQFIFQYYEEEERQRGNFPDRFSGHQFPNYSSELNVNALLLGDSALYLCASSLSLDNRAGELFFGEGSRLTVL.